This T cell receptor (beta chain) was profiled in a study of blood T cell repertoires in COVID-19. Across the whole study: The origin of the acute and convalescent COVID-19 samples was the United States, Italy and Spain.

The table came from immunoSEQ multiplex PCR; TCRdb's copy has only in-frame clones and leaves some out. The repertoire has around 250,000 clones, roughly 89% of them found once; the top ten carry roughly 4.5%. Germline loops: CDR1 KGHSH, CDR2 LQKENI. The CDR3 has 13 residues. V shed 5 bases and J shed 4 bases, with 10 bases lying between them. The specimen was peripheral blood. This sequence joins TRBV18 and TRBJ2-3; no definite D call. The sequence was obtained from a woman aged 40 to 50 who had recovered from COVID-19. The CDR3 nucleotides read TGTGCCAGCTCAGCCGAGTGGTCAGATACGCAGTATTTT. Encoded protein: CASSAEWSDTQYF. Full variable domain (missing parts from reference TRBV18 and TRBJ2-3): NAGVMQNPRHLVRRRGQEARLRCSPMKGHSHVYWYRQLPEEGLKFMVYLQKENIIDESGMPKERFSAEFPKEGPSILRIQQVVRGDSAAYFCASSAEWSDTQYFGPGTRLTVL.